This note documents a single TCR beta chain sequence. Its target is unknown. This specimen comes from a study of OX40 agonist ivuxolimab in advanced cancers. Study conclusions and caveats: Also showing low normalized T-cell clonal expansion were some of the nonresponders.

Produced via immunoSEQ multiplex PCR; TCRdb's table is partial and in-frame only. In the table there are 5,000 to 6,500 clones, over 55% of which are singletons. This sequence originates from an adult with an advanced solid tumor such as melanoma, head and neck, liver or kidney cancer. The sample was CD4+ or CD8+ T cells sorted from blood, taken in a trial of the OX40 agonist ivuxolimab.

CDR3: CASSFQGANYGYTF. In nucleotides, the CDR3 is TGTGCCAGCAGTTTCCAGGGGGCTAACTATGGCTACACCTTC. The chain couples TRBV28 to TRBJ1-2, with 7 bases that match TRBD1. Losses at the gene ends were 3 bases for V and 0 bases for J; bases not matched to a gene: 1. The CDR3 length is 14 residues. Germline V lookup: CDR1 MDHEN, CDR2 SYDVKM.